This entry lists 12 T cell receptor beta chains sequenced from one sample in a study of blood T cells in healthy people across ages. PCR was performed a second time for roughly 7 to 12 cycles using a sample-barcoded 5' primer and a J-beta primer mix. TCRdb called the 5' RACE reads again in MiXCR, with one record for every CDR3 protein. The data contain about 1.4 million distinct CDR3 sequences, approximately 59% of them seen just once; the ten biggest clones take up roughly 6.3%. Sequencing used blood. The receptors originated from a man aged 18 to 35 in good health.

The V call is TRBV20-1, the J call TRBJ2-7; 7 bases line up with TRBD1. CDR3 length: 12 residues. Germline V gene sequence: CDR1 DFQATT, CDR2 SNEGSKA (reference sequence). Trimming at V came to 6 bases and at J to 6 bases, leaving 8 bases not matched to a gene. CDR3 residues: CSAETGSGEQYF. CDR3 sequence (DNA): TGCAGTGCCGAGACAGGGTCTGGCGAGCAGTACTTC.

The rearrangement links TRBV2 to TRBJ2-7, with 7 bases fitting TRBD1. Trimming at V came to 10 bases and at J to 0 bases, leaving 6 bases not matched to a gene. This CDR3 has 13 residues. CDR1 and CDR2 (germline): SNHLY, FYNNEI. The CDR3: CANGQVPSYEQYF. CDR3 DNA: TGTGCCAACGGACAGGTCCCCTCCTACGAGCAGTACTTC.

This clonotype was detected only once. The rearrangement joins TRBV3-1 to TRBJ1-1, with D perhaps matching TRBD1 (6 bases). CDR1 is LGHDT, CDR2 YNNKEL, per germline (reference sequence). CDR3 size: 15 residues. The V and J ends lost 3 bases and 3 bases respectively, with 14 bases between them. This chain's CDR3 is CASSQEGRGHTEAFF. Here the CDR3 DNA reads TGTGCCAGCAGCCAGGAGGGCAGGGGTCACACTGAAGCTTTCTTT.

The CDR3 DNA sequence: TGTGCCAGCAGCTCCACATACAACCGGGACAGGGCTCCACGGGAAGCTTTCTTT. Translating it yields CASSSTYNRDRAPREAFF. V usage is TRBV7-9 and J usage is TRBJ1-1; TRBD1 matches 9 bases. This CDR3 contains 18 residues. The germline V gene has CDR1 SEHNR and CDR2 FQNEAQ (reference sequence). With V trimmed by 4 bases and J by 8 bases, 20 bases remained unmatched.

This clonotype came up a few times. V gene TRBV7-2 combines with J gene TRBJ2-5; 7 positions match TRBD2. CDR1 and CDR2 from the germline V gene are SGHTA and FQGNSA. This CDR3 has 14 amino acids. J gave up 4 bases and V 3 bases, and 5 bases lay outside the gene matches. In DNA form, the CDR3 reads TGTGCCAGCAGCTTGAGGACTAGAGGAGAGACCCAGTACTTC. Protein sequence: CASSLRTRGETQYF.

This clonotype has a handful of counts. The chain links TRBV2 to TRBJ2-5; D could derive from TRBD1 or TRBD2 (5 bases each). Germline loops: CDR1 SNHLY, CDR2 FYNNEI. The CDR3 contains 15 residues. Trimming took 4 bases from V and 7 from J, leaving 19 bases between them. The CDR3 is CASSVLGEPRVTQYF. The CDR3 nucleotides are TGTGCCAGCAGTGTTTTGGGGGAGCCTCGTGTGACCCAGTACTTC.

The chain carries TRBV12-3 or TRBV12-4 and TRBJ2-7; D possibly matches TRBD1 or TRBD2 (5 bases each). V lost 6 bases, J lost 6 bases, and 12 bases lay in between. CDR3 length: 12 amino acids. The CDR3 spells CASSRDLGEQYF. The CDR3 DNA reads as TGTGCCAGCAGCCGGGACCTAGGCGAGCAGTACTTC.

This chain uses TRBV7-9 with TRBJ1-1; unclear D gene. V lost 8 bases and J lost 6, with 10 bases in between. Per germline, CDR1 SEHNR and CDR2 FQNEAQ (reference sequence). The CDR3 spans 11 residues. The CDR3 region is CASARSPEAFF. For the CDR3, the DNA is TGTGCCAGCGCAAGGTCTCCTGAAGCTTTCTTT.

The chain uses TRBV2 and TRBJ1-4; D unresolved. This CDR3 is built from 12 residues. CDR1 SNHLY and CDR2 FYNNEI come from the germline V gene. Trimming removed 6 bases at V and 4 bases at J, with 6 bases between. The CDR3 DNA sequence: TGTGCCAGCAGGCGGATTAATGAAAAACTGTTTTTT. Translated: CASRRINEKLFF.

In this sample, this clonotype turned up a few times. This chain uses TRBV7-8 with TRBJ2-6; D might be TRBD2 (5 bases). Germline V lookup: CDR1 SGHVS, CDR2 FQNEAQ. V was pared by 6 bases and J by 0 bases, with 12 bases between. The CDR3 spans 16 residues. This CDR3 reads CASSRGGGSGANVLTF. The CDR3 DNA reads TGTGCCAGCAGTAGAGGCGGAGGCTCTGGGGCCAACGTCCTGACTTTC.

Comments on this clonotype: Mismatch with germline at one junction end may stem from a read error. V gene TRBV3-1 combines with J gene TRBJ2-3, with a possible D match to TRBD1 (7 bases). Per germline, CDR1 LGHDT and CDR2 YNNKEL (reference sequence). CDR3 size: 15 residues. The CDR3 DNA is TGTGCCAGCAGCCAAGAAGGAGGCGGGACAGAGACGCAGTATTTT. The encoded protein is CASSQEGGGTETQYF.

CDR3 residues: CASSPSGRAHEQFF. The CDR3 DNA reads as TGTGCCAGCTCACCCAGCGGGAGGGCCCATGAGCAGTTCTTC. The chain couples TRBV18 to TRBJ2-1; 10 nucleotides line up with TRBD2. The CDR3 contains 14 residues. Germline CDR1 reads KGHSH; CDR2 reads LQKENI. The trim removed 3 bases at V and 8 bases at J, leaving 4 bases unmatched.